This T cell receptor (beta chain) was profiled in a study of blood T cell repertoires in COVID-19. Clones were sequenced by immunoSEQ multiplex PCR, and TCRdb holds only the in-frame ones, with some missing. The sample holds about 400,000 clones, 85% to 90% seen once. The CDR3 contains 13 residues. The germline V gene encodes CDR1 MNHEY and CDR2 SMNVEV (reference sequence). Assignment of participants to cohorts was predicated upon participant-reported clinical history. The clonotype comes from a woman in her thirties with acute COVID-19. Sequences were obtained from PBMCs or T cells enriched from blood (not recorded which). This chain joins TRBV27 and TRBJ2-3; no definite D call. The CDR3 bases are TGTGCTATTAGGAAACTAATCACAGATACGCAGTATTTT. This translates into CAIRKLITDTQYF.